This TCR beta chain was sequenced during a study of blood T cell repertoires in COVID-19. Study summary: The analysed material was cDNA or gDNA that came from T cells, B-cell-depleted T cells, or PBMCs.

Seattle's cohort entered during active infection and was followed longitudinally. Germline V lookup: CDR1 LNHDA, CDR2 SQIVND (reference sequence). The CDR3 covers 12 residues. Deletions cut 3 bases from V and 4 bases from J, with 6 bases between. In the original processing: Estimates of nucleated cell counts were drawn from the amplification of reference gene primers. The repertoire was sequenced with immunoSEQ multiplex PCR; TCRdb's copy has only in-frame clones and lacks some. V and J calls and clone size follow that table, whereas D and trimming were derived from the DNA. The sample comprises 80,000 to 90,000 clones, about 85% of which are singletons, and approximately 3% rests with the top ten.

This chain uses TRBV19 with TRBJ1-1; D ambiguous. The TCR comes from a woman older than 75 with COVID-19, enrolled during active disease. Specimen: peripheral blood. CDR3: CASSITGTEAFF. The CDR3 nucleotides read TGTGCCAGTAGTATCACGGGCACTGAAGCTTTCTTT.